The rows below give T cell receptor beta chains drawn from one sample of a study of cytomegalovirus exposure and HLA in healthy donors. Generated by immunoSEQ multiplex PCR, the TCRdb table keeps only in-frame clones and is missing some. The repertoire holds some 120,000 clones, with more than 80% as singletons. The sequencing input was PBMCs. The receptors stem from a male donor in good health and CMV-seronegative. CDR3s include the opening cysteine and the closing phenylalanine or tryptophan. The D gene is left open where the match is weak. Clone size is not always given. Where it is, it says once, few, many or a class for expanded clones.

>TRBJ1-1|TRBV19|-|-
CATWGHMNTEAFF
TGTGCCACCTGGGGACATATGAACACTGAAGCTTTCTTT
>TRBJ1-6|TRBV18|-|-
CASSPSGQGPNSPLHF
TGTGCCAGCTCACCCTCGGGCCAGGGTCCGAATTCACCCCTCCACTTT
>TRBJ1-1|TRBV7-6|-|once
CASSPNGGANTEAFF
TGTGCCAGCAGCCCTAACGGAGGTGCGAACACTGAAGCTTTCTTT
>TRBJ2-7|TRBV5-1|-|-
CASSYQLGREQYF
TGCGCCAGCAGCTACCAGCTGGGGCGCGAGCAGTACTTC
>TRBJ2-7|TRBV4-3|-|-
CASSPGLTYEQYF
TGCGCCAGCAGCCCTGGACTTACCTACGAGCAGTACTTC
>TRBJ2-5|TRBV5-6|TRBD2|-
CASSLYAGVETQYF
TGTGCCAGCAGCTTGTACGCGGGAGTAGAGACCCAGTACTTC
>TRBJ1-2|TRBV7-3|-|-
CASSSLGTGSNYGYTF
TGTGCCAGCAGCTCTCTGGGAACAGGATCTAACTATGGCTACACCTTC
>TRBJ1-1|TRBV14|TRBD1|-
CASSLRTGANTEAFF
TGTGCCAGCAGCCTGCGGACAGGGGCGAACACTGAAGCTTTCTTT
>TRBJ2-7|TRBV11-2|-|once
CASSLGSKVGQYF
TGTGCCAGCAGCCTAGGGAGCAAAGTTGGGCAGTACTTC
>TRBJ2-1|TRBV6-1|TRBD1|-
CASSGDRGVYNEQFF
TGTGCCAGCAGTGGAGACAGGGGAGTGTACAATGAGCAGTTCTTC
>TRBJ1-1|TRBV27|TRBD1|-
CAGSLQGAMNTEAFF
TGTGCCGGCAGTTTACAGGGGGCCATGAACACCGAAGCTTTCTTT
>TRBJ2-5|TRBV11-2|TRBD2|-
CASSLGAQRGPSPTQYF
TGTGCCAGCAGCTTAGGGGCCCAGCGGGGCCCGTCTCCGACCCAGTACTTC
>TRBJ1-4|TRBV18|TRBD1|-
CASSPSGGNDEKLFF
TGTGCCAGCTCACCTTCAGGGGGCAATGATGAAAAACTGTTTTTT
>TRBJ2-1|TRBV10-1|TRBD2|-
CASRGLADEQFF
TGCGCCAGCAGAGGACTAGCCGATGAGCAGTTCTTC
>TRBJ2-7|TRBV27|TRBD2|-
CASSLSLAGVSEQYF
TGTGCCAGCAGTTTGTCACTAGCGGGAGTCAGCGAGCAGTACTTC
>TRBJ1-1|TRBV7-9|TRBD1|-
CASSGTVNTEAFF
TGTGCCAGCAGCGGGACAGTGAACACTGAAGCTTTCTTT
>TRBJ1-6|TRBV15|TRBD1|few
CATSRENRGRVDNSPLHF
TGTGCCACCAGCAGGGAAAACAGGGGGCGCGTCGATAATTCACCCCTCCACTTT
>TRBJ2-1|TRBV29-1|-|few
CSVEEGGGYNEQFF
TGCAGCGTTGAAGAGGGAGGAGGTTACAATGAGCAGTTCTTC
>TRBJ2-5|TRBV7-6|-|-
CASSLLLQETQYF
TGTGCCAGCAGCTTACTACTTCAAGAGACCCAGTACTTC
>TRBJ1-1|TRBV5-1|-|-
CASSSFTEAFF
TGCGCCAGCAGCTCCTTCACTGAAGCTTTCTTT
>TRBJ2-1|TRBV6-4|TRBD2|-
CASRLAGGPGEQFF
TGTGCCAGCAGATTAGCGGGAGGGCCGGGGGAGCAGTTCTTC
>TRBJ1-2|TRBV10-3|TRBD1|-
CAISESGKETGYWGYTF
TGTGCCATCAGTGAGTCAGGAAAGGAGACAGGGTATTGGGGCTACACCTTC
>TRBJ1-1|TRBV6-5|TRBD1|-
CASSSWDRYTEAFF
TGTGCCAGCAGTTCGTGGGACAGATACACTGAAGCTTTCTTT
>TRBJ2-7|TRBV28|TRBD2|-
CASSTRDYPLIEQYF
TGTGCCAGCAGTACCCGGGACTACCCGTTAATCGAGCAGTACTTC
>TRBJ1-1|TRBV6-1|TRBD1|-
CASTEGTGGTEAFF
TGTGCCAGCACCGAAGGGACAGGGGGCACTGAAGCTTTCTTT
>TRBJ1-1|TRBV30|-|-
CAWGQMNTEAFF
TGTGCCTGGGGACAAATGAACACTGAAGCTTTCTTT
>TRBJ2-3|TRBV15|-|-
CATSGEGPDTQYF
TGTGCCACCAGCGGAGAGGGGCCCGATACGCAGTATTTT
>TRBJ1-4|TRBV28|-|-
CASNPPRENEKLFF
TGTGCCAGCAACCCCCCCAGGGAAAACGAAAAACTGTTTTTT
>TRBJ2-7|TRBV28|TRBD1|-
CASSRRAGGMNEQYF
TGTGCCAGCAGCCGGCGGGCAGGGGGAATGAACGAGCAGTACTTC
>TRBJ2-1|TRBV11-2|-|-
CASSLVLNEQFF
TGTGCCAGCAGCTTAGTACTGAATGAGCAGTTCTTC
>TRBJ2-1|TRBV5-4|-|few
CASTRTESSYNEQFF
TGCGCCAGCACCCGCACAGAGAGCTCCTACAATGAGCAGTTCTTC
>TRBJ2-1|TRBV7-2|TRBD2|-
CASSFTTSSGGAMSHEQFF
TGTGCCAGCAGCTTCACTACTTCTAGCGGGGGGGCTATGAGCCATGAGCAGTTCTTC
>TRBJ1-1|TRBV4-3|-|-
CASSQDGAGNTEAFF
TGCGCCAGCAGCCAAGATGGAGCGGGGAACACTGAAGCTTTCTTT
>TRBJ1-2|TRBV4-1|TRBD1|-
CASRNPTGTANYGYTF
TGCGCCAGCAGAAACCCTACCGGGACAGCTAACTATGGCTACACCTTC
>TRBJ2-7|TRBV5-1|-|-
CASSAPLKGTYEQYF
TGCGCCAGCAGCGCCCCACTAAAGGGGACCTACGAGCAGTACTTC